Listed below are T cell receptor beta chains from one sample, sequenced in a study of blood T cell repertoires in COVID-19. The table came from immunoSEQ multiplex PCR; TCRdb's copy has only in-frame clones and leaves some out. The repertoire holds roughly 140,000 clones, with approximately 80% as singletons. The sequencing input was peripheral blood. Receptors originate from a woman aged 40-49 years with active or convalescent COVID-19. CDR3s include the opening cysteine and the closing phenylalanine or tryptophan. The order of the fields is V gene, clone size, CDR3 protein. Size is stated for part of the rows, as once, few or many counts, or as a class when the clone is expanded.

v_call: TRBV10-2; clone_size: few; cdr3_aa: CASSGQGVGLYGYTF
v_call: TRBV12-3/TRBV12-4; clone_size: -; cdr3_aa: CASSLWHSYEQYF
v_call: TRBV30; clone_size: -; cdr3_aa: CAWSSLGGQVISGANVLTF
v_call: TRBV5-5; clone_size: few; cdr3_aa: CASRPGLPLGAFF
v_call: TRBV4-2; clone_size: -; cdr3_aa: CASSPGGRGDTIYF
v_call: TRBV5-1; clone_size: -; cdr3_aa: CASRLGLAGAWEQFF
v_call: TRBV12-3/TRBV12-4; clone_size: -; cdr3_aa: CASSLALGSWLFF
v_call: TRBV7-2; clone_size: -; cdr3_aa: CASSLAFGGGNTEAFF
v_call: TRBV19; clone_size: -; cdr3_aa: CASSTWRARPKNIQYF
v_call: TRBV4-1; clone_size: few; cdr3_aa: CASSQGQGDSPLHF
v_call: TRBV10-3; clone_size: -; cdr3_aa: CATKARTDTQYF
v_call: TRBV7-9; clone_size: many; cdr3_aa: CASSLSGGAYNQPQHF
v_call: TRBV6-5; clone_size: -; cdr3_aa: CASSYGVAGNYGYTF
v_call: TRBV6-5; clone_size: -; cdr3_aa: CASSYSYSTGELFF
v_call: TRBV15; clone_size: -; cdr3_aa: CATSRPRDILEAFF
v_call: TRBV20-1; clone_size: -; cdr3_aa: CSASRGYGYTF
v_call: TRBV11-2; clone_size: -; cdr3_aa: CASSSTGGENTGELFF
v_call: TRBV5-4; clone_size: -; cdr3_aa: CASSFSFGTNEKLFF
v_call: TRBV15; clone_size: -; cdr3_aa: CATSRDPSFGTGSAFF
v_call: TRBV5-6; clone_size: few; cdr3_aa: CASSLGLRGTGLYGYTF
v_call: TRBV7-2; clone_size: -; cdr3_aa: CASISSGRAGNEQFF
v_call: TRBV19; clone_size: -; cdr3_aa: CASSILGANTEAFF
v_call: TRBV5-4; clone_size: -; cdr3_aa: CASSLEVLAEYNEQFF
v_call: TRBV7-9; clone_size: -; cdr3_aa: CASRPGTAQTQYF
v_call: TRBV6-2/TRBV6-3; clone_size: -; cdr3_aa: CASSYYDTTGELFF
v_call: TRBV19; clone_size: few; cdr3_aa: CASSFANYEQYF
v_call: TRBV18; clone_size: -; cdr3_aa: CASSPRRDPDGTEAFF
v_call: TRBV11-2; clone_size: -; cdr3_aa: CASSAPGRTQFF
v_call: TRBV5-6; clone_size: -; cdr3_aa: CASSLSGEVQPQHF
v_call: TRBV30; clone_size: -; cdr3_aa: CAWTSRGTGETQYF
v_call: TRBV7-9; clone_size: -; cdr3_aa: CLLGGIEAFF
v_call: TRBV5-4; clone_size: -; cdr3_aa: CASSLGWTGGGYTF
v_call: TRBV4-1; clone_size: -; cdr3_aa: CASSQDYQGAGYGYTF
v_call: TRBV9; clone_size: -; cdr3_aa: CASSPSAGVNTEAFF
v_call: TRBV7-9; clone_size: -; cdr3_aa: CASSPFQGAEKLFF
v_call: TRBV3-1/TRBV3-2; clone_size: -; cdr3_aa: CASSQDGLAGFPGEQYF
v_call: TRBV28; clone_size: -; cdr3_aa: CASSLGLAGTQETQYF
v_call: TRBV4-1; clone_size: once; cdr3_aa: CASSQDQGLAGKETQYF
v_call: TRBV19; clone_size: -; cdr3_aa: CASKRLRTDTQYF
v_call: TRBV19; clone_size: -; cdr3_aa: CASSQGARSNQPQHF
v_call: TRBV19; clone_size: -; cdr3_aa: CASSRTTRGLDGYTF
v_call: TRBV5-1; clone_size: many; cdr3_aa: CASSARQASNEKLFF
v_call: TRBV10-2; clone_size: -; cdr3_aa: CASSINMFNQPQHF
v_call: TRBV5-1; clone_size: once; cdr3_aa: CASSLTGGNEPQHF
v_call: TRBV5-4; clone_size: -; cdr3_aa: CASRPGTSGDYNEQFF
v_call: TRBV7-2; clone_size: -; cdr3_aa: CASSLGASGRYEQYF
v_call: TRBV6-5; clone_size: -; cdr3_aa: CASSPQTGVNTEAFF
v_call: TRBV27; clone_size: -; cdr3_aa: CASKSTVQSNQPQHF
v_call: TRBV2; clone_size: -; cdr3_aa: CASSTHRGEGTEAFF
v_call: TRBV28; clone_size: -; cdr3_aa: CASTALSGGRGIYGYTF